These 27 T cell receptor beta chains came from one sample sequenced in a study of cytomegalovirus exposure and HLA in healthy donors. It was with 60 Vbeta and 13 Jbeta primers that the PCR ran. Generated by immunoSEQ multiplex PCR, the TCRdb table keeps only in-frame clones and is missing some. Among under 200,000 clones listed, approximately 79% were seen once. The sequencing input was PBMCs. The source is a woman aged 40 to 49 in good health and CMV-seronegative.

Written as DNA, the CDR3 is TGTGCCAGTAGGGCCCGTAGCGGGACGTTGAACACTGAAGCTTTCTTT. This codes for CASRARSGTLNTEAFF. The chain joins TRBV19 to TRBJ1-1; a weak D match, TRBD1 (5 bases). The CDR3 sequence is 16 residues long. CDR1 and CDR2 (germline): LNHDA, SQIVND (reference sequence). V lost 6 bases, J lost 0 bases, and 17 bases lay in between.

The gene calls are TRBV7-3 and TRBJ2-1; a weak D match, TRBD2 (6 bases). V gave up 4 bases and J gave up 9 bases, with 19 bases separating them. This CDR3 has 15 residues. The germline V gene encodes CDR1 SGHTA and CDR2 FQGTGA. The CDR3 loop reads CASSSGPTSPTEQFF. CDR3 coding DNA: TGTGCCAGCAGCTCCGGACCGACTAGTCCTACTGAGCAGTTCTTC.

This sequence joins TRBV14 and TRBJ1-2; possible D gene TRBD1, 5 bases. V was trimmed by 1 base and J by 6 bases, leaving 9 bases between them. The CDR3 extends over 13 amino acids. CDR1 and CDR2 from the germline V gene are SGHDN and FVKESK. The CDR3 coding sequence is TGTGCCAGCAGCCAAGGCAGGGATCATGGCTACACCTTC. Its translation is CASSQGRDHGYTF.

The chain links TRBV5-1 to TRBJ1-5; 8 nucleotides line up with TRBD1. CDR1 is SGHRS and CDR2 is YFSETQ in the germline V gene. This CDR3 is 15 amino acids long. V dropped 0 bases and J dropped 4; count of bases not matched to a gene: 3. In nucleotides, the CDR3 is TGCGCCAGCAGCTTGGACGGGGACAGGAATCAGCCCCAGCATTTT. Residues: CASSLDGDRNQPQHF. Full variable domain (remainder filled in from reference TRBV5-1 and TRBJ1-5): KAGVTQTPRYLIKTRGQQVTLSCSPISGHRSVSWYQQTPGQGLQFLFEYFSETQRNKGNFPGRFSGRQFSNSRSEMNVSTLELGDSALYLCASSLDGDRNQPQHFGDGTRLSIL.

This chain uses TRBV9 with TRBJ1-2, with D hard to call. CDR1 and CDR2 from the germline V gene are SGDLS and YYNGEE. V was pared by 0 bases and J by 5 bases, with 8 bases between. This CDR3 is built from 13 residues. The CDR3 here is CASSVAGKYGYTF. CDR3 DNA: TGTGCCAGCAGCGTAGCGGGAAAGTATGGCTACACCTTC. Drawing the rest from reference TRBV9 and TRBJ1-2, the complete variable domain is DSGVTQTPKHLITATGQRVTLRCSPRSGDLSVYWYQQSLDQGLQFLIQYYNGEERAKGNILERFSAQQFPDLHSELNLSSLELGDSALYFCASSVAGKYGYTFGSGTRLTVV.

This clone appeared a single time. The chain carries TRBV10-3 and TRBJ2-3, with TRBD1 identical over 8 bases. J gave up 1 base and V 4 bases, and 1 base lay outside the gene matches. This CDR3 has 14 amino acids. The germline gives CDR1 ENHRY, CDR2 SYGVKD. The CDR3 region is CAISAGGGTDTQYF. DNA for the CDR3: TGTGCCATCAGTGCAGGGGGCGGCACAGATACGCAGTATTTT.

As regards this clone: Mismatch with germline at one junction end may stem from a read error. The chain carries TRBV5-1 and TRBJ1-2; 7 bases line up with TRBD1. From germline, CDR1 is SGHRS and CDR2 YFSETQ. CDR3 length: 15 residues. The CDR3: CASSVGTANNYGYPF. In DNA form, the CDR3 reads TGCGCCAGCAGCGTCGGGACAGCCAACAACTATGGCTACCCCTTC.

V is TRBV7-3 and J is TRBJ2-2; TRBD1 aligns across 10 bases. The length of the CDR3 is 17 residues. V trimming: 4 bases; J trimming: 6 bases; junction bases outside the gene matches: 11. Germline V lookup: CDR1 SGHTA, CDR2 FQGTGA. The CDR3 is CASSSRVGDRGPGELFF. CDR3 DNA sequence: TGTGCCAGCAGCTCCCGCGTAGGGGACAGGGGTCCCGGGGAGCTGTTTTTT.

V usage is TRBV5-6 and J usage is TRBJ2-7, with D unclear. Trimming left V 2 bases short and J 5 bases short, with 5 bases between. There are 11 residues in the CDR3. Per germline, CDR1 SGHDT and CDR2 YYEEEE. DNA for the CDR3: TGTGCCAGCAGCTTCCGGGACGAGCAGTACTTC. This codes for CASSFRDEQYF.

The CDR3 nucleotides are TGTGCCAGCAGTCCTGGGGTAGGGGGCTTTGAGCAGTTCTTC. This codes for CASSPGVGGFEQFF. The J gene is TRBJ2-1, the V gene TRBV2; 7 bases are shared with TRBD1. This CDR3 has 14 residues. Germline CDR1 is SNHLY and CDR2 is FYNNEI. V was clipped by 5 bases and J by 9 bases; unmatched bases: 10.

This chain links TRBV5-1 with TRBJ2-1, with 7 bases that match TRBD2. The germline V gene has CDR1 SGHRS and CDR2 YFSETQ. V dropped 0 bases and J dropped 1; count of bases not matched to a gene: 7. The CDR3 is 17 amino acids. CDR3 sequence (DNA): TGCGCCAGCAGCTTGGGTGGCGGGAGAGTTTCCTACAATGAGCAGTTCTTC. Residues: CASSLGGGRVSYNEQFF. Supplemented by reference TRBV5-1 and TRBJ2-1, the full variable domain reads KAGVTQTPRYLIKTRGQQVTLSCSPISGHRSVSWYQQTPGQGLQFLFEYFSETQRNKGNFPGRFSGRQFSNSRSEMNVSTLELGDSALYLCASSLGGGRVSYNEQFFGPGTRLTVL.

The V and J genes are TRBV19 and TRBJ1-1; 7 nucleotides agree with TRBD1. CDR1 is LNHDA, CDR2 SQIVND, per germline (reference sequence). The CDR3 covers 14 residues. The J segment lost 3 bases and the V segment lost 7 bases, leaving 8 bases of the junction unmatched. The CDR3 DNA sequence: TGTGCCAGTACCGCTGACAGGGCGTACACTGAAGCTTTCTTT. Protein sequence: CASTADRAYTEAFF.

J is TRBJ2-6 and V is TRBV21-1; the table's D call of TRBD2 was not tested on the DNA. TRBV21-1 is listed as a pseudogene. The CDR3 has 20 amino acids. Here the CDR3 reads CASSKATSGRADSGANVLTF. The CDR3, as DNA: TGTGCCAGCAGCAAAGCGACTAGCGGGAGGGCGGACTCTGGGGCCAACGTCCTGACTTTC.

There are a few counts of this clone. The V call is TRBV6-1, the J call TRBJ2-1, with a weak D call TRBD2 (6 bases). Germline-derived CDR1 and CDR2 are MNHNS and SASEGT. V was trimmed by 1 base and J by 14 bases, leaving 12 bases between them. The CDR3 covers 12 residues. CDR3 protein: CASSEVSRREFF. For the CDR3, the DNA is TGTGCCAGCAGTGAAGTTTCCCGGAGGGAGTTCTTC.

The chain is built from TRBV27 and TRBJ2-2, with TRBD1 identical over 9 bases. The CDR3 runs to 15 residues. Germline CDR1 and CDR2: MNHEY and SMNVEV (reference sequence). V dropped 4 bases and J dropped 1; count of bases not matched to a gene: 1. CDR3 sequence reads: CASSSGQGNTGELFF. For the CDR3, the DNA is TGTGCCAGCAGTTCGGGACAGGGGAACACCGGGGAGCTGTTTTTT.

The chain combines TRBV28 with TRBJ2-3; 9 bases are shared with TRBD2. Germline-derived CDR1 and CDR2 are MDHEN and SYDVKM. V lost 4 bases and J lost 4; bases outside the gene matches: 6. The CDR3 is 15 residues long. CDR3 protein: CASSSGTSHSDTQYF. DNA for the CDR3: TGTGCCAGCAGTTCAGGGACTAGCCATTCAGATACGCAGTATTTT.

The CDR3 reads CASSLVVNTEAFF. CDR3 nucleotide sequence: TGTGCCAGCAGCTTAGTCGTGAACACTGAAGCTTTCTTT. The gene calls are TRBV7-9 and TRBJ1-1, with D unclear. The length of the CDR3 is 13 residues. V lost 1 base, J lost 0 bases, and 3 bases lay in between. Germline values: CDR1 SEHNR, CDR2 FQNEAQ (reference sequence).

The J gene is TRBJ2-5, the V gene TRBV11-3; D unresolved. The ends were cut back, 1 base at V and 1 base at J, with 7 bases in the middle. CDR1 is SGHNT and CDR2 is YENEEA in the germline V gene. The CDR3 sequence is 14 residues long. CDR3 amino acids: CASSLGGGQETQYF. CDR3 nucleotide sequence: TGTGCCAGCAGCTTAGGTGGCGGCCAAGAGACCCAGTACTTC.

This clone showed up just a few times. J is TRBJ2-7 and V is TRBV2; 10 bases line up with TRBD2. V trimming: 3 bases; J trimming: 4 bases; junction bases outside the gene matches: 12. Germline loops: CDR1 SNHLY, CDR2 FYNNEI. The CDR3 extends over 17 amino acids. The CDR3 loop reads CASSDPSGSPEIYEQYF. CDR3 in DNA: TGTGCCAGCAGTGACCCTAGCGGGAGCCCGGAGATATACGAGCAGTACTTC.

The V gene is TRBV5-1, the J gene TRBJ2-5, with D uncertain. This CDR3 region has 11 residues. With 4 bases removed from V and 2 bases from J, the gap between germline ends came to 3 bases. In germline, CDR1 is SGHRS, CDR2 YFSETQ. The CDR3 nucleotides read TGCGCCAGCAGCGTACAAGAGACCCAGTACTTC. Encoded protein: CASSVQETQYF.

The chain uses TRBV30 and TRBJ1-1; a possible D gene is TRBD1 (6 bases). The ends were cut back, 2 bases at V and 2 bases at J, with 12 bases in the middle. The CDR3 contains 14 residues. The V gene's germline CDR1 is GTSNPN and CDR2 SVGIG (reference sequence). CDR3 residues: CAWSRQGRNTEAFF. The CDR3 DNA reads TGTGCCTGGAGTAGGCAGGGGCGAAACACTGAAGCTTTCTTT.

This clone appeared a few times. This chain connects TRBV6-5 to TRBJ2-7; 14 bases line up with TRBD2. J gave up 4 bases and V 6 bases, and 2 bases lay outside the gene matches. Germline lookup yields CDR1 MNHEY and CDR2 SVGAGI. The CDR3 sequence is 14 residues long. CDR3 sequence reads: CASRRTSGRYEQYF. The CDR3, as DNA: TGTGCCAGCAGGAGGACTAGCGGGAGGTACGAGCAGTACTTC.

The rearrangement uses TRBV5-1 and TRBJ2-7, with D perhaps matching TRBD1 (6 bases). Germline CDR1 reads SGHRS; CDR2 reads YFSETQ. Trimming stripped 4 bases from V and 6 bases from J, with 11 bases between. This CDR3 is 12 amino acids long. DNA for the CDR3: TGCGCCAGCAGCCCGGACAGATTCGAGCAGTACTTC. It encodes CASSPDRFEQYF.

The gene calls are TRBV19 and TRBJ2-2; 8 bases map to TRBD1. The ends lost 0 bases at V and 4 bases at J; junction bases unmatched: 10. Germline CDR1 and CDR2: LNHDA and SQIVND (reference sequence). CDR3 length equals 18 residues. CDR3 in amino acids: CASSIDLWQGASTGELFF. CDR3 coding DNA: TGTGCCAGTAGTATAGATCTTTGGCAGGGGGCGAGCACCGGGGAGCTGTTTTTT.

V is TRBV28 and J is TRBJ2-7; 7 positions agree with TRBD1. The CDR3 spans 14 residues. Germline V gene lookup returns CDR1 MDHEN and CDR2 SYDVKM. J gave up 3 bases and V 5 bases, and 7 bases lay outside the gene matches. CDR3: CASSPGTDFYEQYF. CDR3 nucleotide sequence: TGTGCCAGCAGTCCCGGGACAGATTTCTACGAGCAGTACTTC.

In its sample, this clone was seen a few times. This rearrangement joins TRBV7-8 to TRBJ1-3; D gene uncertain. Germline-derived CDR1 and CDR2 are SGHVS and FQNEAQ. Trimming took 6 bases from V and 4 from J, leaving 7 bases between them. This CDR3 is 12 amino acids long. In nucleotides, the CDR3 is TGTGCCAGCAGGCTACAGGGAAACACCATATATTTT. Residues: CASRLQGNTIYF.

The chain is built from TRBV9 and TRBJ2-2, with 12 nucleotides matching TRBD2. V lost 2 bases and J lost 7; bases outside the gene matches: 9. The CDR3 is 17 residues long. In germline, CDR1 is SGDLS, CDR2 YYNGEE. This CDR3 is CASSVTLAGGNGGELFF. The CDR3 nucleotides are TGTGCCAGCAGCGTTACACTAGCGGGAGGTAACGGCGGGGAGCTGTTTTTT.